The 4 T cell receptor beta chains listed next were all sequenced from one sample in a study of blood T cell repertoires in COVID-19 (dated by TCRdb to the early 2020s). Receptor libraries were prepared by the immunoSEQ multiplex PCR assay. Entries here come from immuneACCESS through TCRdb and include only in-frame sequences with V and J called. Some clones fail to appear in such tables; in the studies checked, an unresolved V gene covers under half of the shortfall, and the cause of the remainder is unknown. For this sample there are about 190,000 clones; about 89% appear just once. The ten largest clonotypes hold around 6.6% of the sample. The sample consisted of peripheral blood. These receptors all come from a man in his forties with acute or convalescent COVID-19.

This chain uses TRBV19 with TRBJ1-1; D perhaps matches TRBD1 (6 bases). This CDR3 comprises 13 residues. The V gene's germline CDR1 is LNHDA and CDR2 SQIVND (reference sequence). Trimming shortened V by 5 bases and J by 8 bases, and 15 bases separated the two germline ends. Written as DNA, the CDR3 is TGTGCCAGTAGTTGGGGGGGGCCCCGCGAAGCTTTCTTT. This codes for CASSWGGPREAFF.

The table lists this clone with a few counts. The genes are TRBV24-1 and TRBJ2-7, with D tentatively TRBD2 (5 bases). V shed 6 bases and J shed 0 bases, with 8 bases lying between them. Germline V gene data show CDR1 as KGHDR and CDR2 as SFDVKD. The CDR3 loop spans 13 amino acids. The DNA of the CDR3 is TGTGCCACCAGTTCGGGGAACTCCTACGAGCAGTACTTC. This codes for CATSSGNSYEQYF.

This clone was found once. V gene TRBV6-5 combines with J gene TRBJ2-7; 11 positions agree with TRBD1. Germline CDR1 and CDR2: MNHEY and SVGAGI. This CDR3 region has 15 residues. J lost 6 bases, V lost 7 bases, and 11 bases had no gene match. The CDR3 sequence is CASTKRDRGKGEQYF. In DNA form, the CDR3 reads TGTGCCAGCACCAAGAGGGACAGGGGGAAGGGCGAGCAGTACTTC.

The chain links TRBV30 to TRBJ2-1; D is unclear. CDR3 length equals 11 residues. Trimming removed 1 base from V and 11 bases from J, with 9 bases in between. Germline-derived CDR1 and CDR2 are GTSNPN and SVGIG (reference sequence). CDR3 residues: CAWSGSIQQFF. DNA of the CDR3: TGTGCCTGGAGTGGGTCTATCCAGCAGTTCTTC.